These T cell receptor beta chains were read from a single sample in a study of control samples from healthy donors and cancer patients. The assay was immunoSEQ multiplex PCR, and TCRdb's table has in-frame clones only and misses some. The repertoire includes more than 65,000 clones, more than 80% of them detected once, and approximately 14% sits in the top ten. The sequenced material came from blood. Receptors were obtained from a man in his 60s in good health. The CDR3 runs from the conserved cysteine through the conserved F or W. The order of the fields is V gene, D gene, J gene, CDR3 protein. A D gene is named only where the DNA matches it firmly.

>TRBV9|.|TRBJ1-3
CASSVDTGNSGNTIYF
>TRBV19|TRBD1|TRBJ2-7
CASSIDGQGREQYF
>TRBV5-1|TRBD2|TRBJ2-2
CASSRTSGGAGELFF
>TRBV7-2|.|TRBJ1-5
CASSYGFVNQPQHF
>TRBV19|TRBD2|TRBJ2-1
CASRIAGGTYNEQFF
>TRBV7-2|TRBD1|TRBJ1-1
CASSPGGDRGRTEAFF
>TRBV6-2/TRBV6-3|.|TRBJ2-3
CASSYSKGSRGDTQYF
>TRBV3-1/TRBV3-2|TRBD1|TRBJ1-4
CASSQDYETGTLNEKLFF
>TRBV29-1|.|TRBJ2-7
CSVALASAGSREQYF
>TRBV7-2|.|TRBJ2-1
CASSFPGNNEQFF
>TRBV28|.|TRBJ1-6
CASRHRGINGSPLHF
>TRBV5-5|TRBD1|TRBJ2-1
CASSSGQGGSYNEQFF
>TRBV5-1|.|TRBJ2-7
CASSLTASYEQYF
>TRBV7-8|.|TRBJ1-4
CASSSLGLTNEKLFF
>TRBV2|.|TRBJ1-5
CASSPVETTQPQHF
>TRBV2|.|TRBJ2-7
CASSGLITEYEQYF
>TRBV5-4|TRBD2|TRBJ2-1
CASRFGLAGYNEQFF
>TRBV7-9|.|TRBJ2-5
CASSAPSGTQYF
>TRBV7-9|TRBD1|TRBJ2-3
CASSLPRRTGGADTQYF
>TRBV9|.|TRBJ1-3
CASSVGSEGGTIYF
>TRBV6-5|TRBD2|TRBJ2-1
CASSFTSGGDNEQFF
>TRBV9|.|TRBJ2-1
CASSVAPLGGSSYNEQFF
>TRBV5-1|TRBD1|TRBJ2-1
CASSSSQGDLTYNEQFF
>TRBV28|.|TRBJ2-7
CASSFRATGHYEQYF
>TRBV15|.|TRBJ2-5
CATSRPTRPRETQYF
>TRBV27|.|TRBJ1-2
CASSPTVNYGYTF
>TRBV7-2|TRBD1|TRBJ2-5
CASSLDLGGEGETQYF
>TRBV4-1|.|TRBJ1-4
CASSPSGGGTEKLFF
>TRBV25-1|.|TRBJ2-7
CASSGPSVYEQYF
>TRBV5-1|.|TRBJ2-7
CASSLAVGTISYEQYF
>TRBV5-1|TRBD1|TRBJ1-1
CASSLGQGAVAEAFF
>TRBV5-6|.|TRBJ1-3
CASSLVGGSSGNTIYF
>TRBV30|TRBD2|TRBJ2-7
CAWSIPGTSGRAGPYEQYF
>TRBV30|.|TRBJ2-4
CAWSLQNIQYF
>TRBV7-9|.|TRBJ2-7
CASSLDRPYEQYF
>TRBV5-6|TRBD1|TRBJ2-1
CASSWGPGQGSDEQFF
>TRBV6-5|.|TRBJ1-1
CASSYAGALLDTEAFF
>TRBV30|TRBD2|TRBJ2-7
CAWRLAHSYEQYF
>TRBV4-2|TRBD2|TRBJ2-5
CASSHAGGTETQYF
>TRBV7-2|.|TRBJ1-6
CASTLGRHNSPLHF
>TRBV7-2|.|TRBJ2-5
CASSSSRPQGTQYF
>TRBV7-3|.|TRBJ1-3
CASSLSDSGNTIYF
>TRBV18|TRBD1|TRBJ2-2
CASSPTSAGGNGELFF
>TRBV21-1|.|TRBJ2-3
CASSPNRVSSTDTQYF
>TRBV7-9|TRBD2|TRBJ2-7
CASSGRASYEQYF